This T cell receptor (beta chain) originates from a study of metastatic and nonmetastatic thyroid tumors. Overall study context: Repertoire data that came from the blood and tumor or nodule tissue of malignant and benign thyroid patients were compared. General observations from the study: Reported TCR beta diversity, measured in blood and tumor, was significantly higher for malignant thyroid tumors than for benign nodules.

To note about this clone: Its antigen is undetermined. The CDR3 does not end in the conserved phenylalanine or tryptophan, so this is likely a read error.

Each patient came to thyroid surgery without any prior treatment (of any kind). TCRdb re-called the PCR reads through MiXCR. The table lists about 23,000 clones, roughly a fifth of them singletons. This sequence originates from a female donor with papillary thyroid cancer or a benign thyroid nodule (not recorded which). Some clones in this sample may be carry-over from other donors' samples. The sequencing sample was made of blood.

The CDR3 DNA reads as TGTGCCAGCACTGACCCCGGGTCAGGCGATGGCTACACCCTC. Translating it yields CASTDPGSGDGYTL. The chain combines TRBV6-1 with TRBJ1-2; D gene ambiguous. The CDR3 covers 14 residues. V was shortened by 7 bases and J by 6 bases, with 18 bases between the two germline ends. Germline CDR1 reads MNHNS; CDR2 reads SASEGT.